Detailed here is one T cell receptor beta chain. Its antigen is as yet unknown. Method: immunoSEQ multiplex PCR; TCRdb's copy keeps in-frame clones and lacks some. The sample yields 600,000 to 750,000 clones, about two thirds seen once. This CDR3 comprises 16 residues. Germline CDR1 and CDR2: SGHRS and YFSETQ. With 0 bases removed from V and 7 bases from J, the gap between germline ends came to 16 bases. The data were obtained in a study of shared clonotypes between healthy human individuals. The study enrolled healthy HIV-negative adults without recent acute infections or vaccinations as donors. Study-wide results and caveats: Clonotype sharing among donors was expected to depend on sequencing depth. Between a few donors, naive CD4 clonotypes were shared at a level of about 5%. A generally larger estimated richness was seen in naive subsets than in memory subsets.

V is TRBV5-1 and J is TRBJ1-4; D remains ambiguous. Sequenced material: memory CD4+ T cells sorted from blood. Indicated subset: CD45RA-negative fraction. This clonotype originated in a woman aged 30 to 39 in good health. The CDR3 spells CASSLGSRGRGEKLFF. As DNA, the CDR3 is TGCGCCAGCAGCTTGGGCAGTAGAGGGAGAGGTGAAAAACTGTTTTTT.